One sample yielded the 4 T cell receptor beta chains listed below, sequenced in a study of circulating CD8 cells and anti-PD-1 response in melanoma. The QIAseq Immune Repertoire TCR panel built the libraries from approximately 15 ng of total RNA. TCRdb ran MiXCR on the reads and lists one entry per CDR3 protein. The sample includes over a thousand distinct CDR3 sequences, about 6.3% seen only once; the top ten take about 15%. Live CD3+CD8+TCRalphabeta+ cells were sorted into four subsets by PD-1 and/or TIGIT. The material sequenced was CD8+ T cells from PBMCs, taken at baseline or after one month of anti-PD-1 therapy (not recorded which). Every receptor here comes from a human donor with melanoma.

By share of the sample, this clonotype is medium-sized. V usage is TRBV28 and J usage is TRBJ2-5; D perhaps matches TRBD2 (5 bases). V lost 3 bases and J lost 8, with 16 bases in between. Looked up from germline, CDR1 is MDHEN and CDR2 is SYDVKM. The CDR3 extends over 14 amino acids. CDR3 in amino acids: CASSFRGPRRTQYF. The CDR3 DNA sequence: TGTGCCAGCAGTTTCCGGGGTCCAAGAAGAACCCAGTACTTC.

This clonotype is deemed large. V is TRBV5-6 and J is TRBJ2-7, with 10 bases fitting TRBD1. The CDR3 consists of 15 residues. Losses at the gene ends were 6 bases for V and 2 bases for J; bases not matched to a gene: 8. Germline V gene sequence: CDR1 SGHDT, CDR2 YYEEEE. CDR3 loop: CASNSGTGVAYEQYF. Written as DNA, the CDR3 is TGTGCCAGCAACTCTGGGACAGGGGTTGCCTACGAGCAGTACTTC.

Written as DNA, the CDR3 is TGTGCCTGGACCTCCGCAGGCCGGGACACTGAAGCTTTCTTT. This sequence encodes CAWTSAGRDTEAFF. The chain has TRBV30 and TRBJ1-1; D unresolved. This CDR3 is built from 14 residues. Trimming cost V 4 bases and J 3 bases, with 15 bases left between them. Germline V gene sequence: CDR1 GTSNPN, CDR2 SVGIG (reference sequence).

This clonotype was detected only a few times. This chain links TRBV20-1 with TRBJ1-1; D uncertain. With 3 bases removed from V and 5 bases from J, the gap between germline ends came to 13 bases. Per the germline V gene, CDR1 is DFQATT and CDR2 is SNEGSKA (reference sequence). The CDR3 covers 13 residues. CDR3 nucleotide sequence: TGCAGTGCTAGTTCCCTCCGTGGGACTGAAGCTTTCTTT. This gives the protein CSASSLRGTEAFF.